Each of the 5 T cell receptor beta chains below was sequenced from the same sample in a study of T cell responses to AZD1222 COVID-19 vaccine. Clones were read by immunoSEQ multiplex PCR, and TCRdb kept only the in-frame ones, dropping some. The sample has approximately 92,000 clones; under 95% are singletons. The sample here was peripheral blood, taken on day 0 of AZD1222 vaccination. These receptors were taken from an adult in good health.

This chain links TRBV12-5 with TRBJ2-7; weak D call: TRBD1 (5 bases). CDR1 is LGHNT and CDR2 is FRNRAP in the germline V gene. Trimming shortened V by 1 base and J by 6 bases, and 10 bases separated the two germline ends. This CDR3 is built from 13 residues. CDR3 in DNA: TGTGCTAGTGGTTTGGGTGGGGCTTGCGAGCAGTACTTC. This translates into CASGLGGACEQYF.

The gene calls are TRBV6-4 and TRBJ1-1; no firm D call. The CDR3 spans 13 residues. The V end was cut by 7 bases, the J end by 1 base, with 10 bases between. The germline CDR1 and CDR2 sequences are MRHNA and SNTAGT. The CDR3, as DNA: TGTGCCAGCAAACGATCCGGGAACACTGAAGCTTTCTTT. Protein product: CASKRSGNTEAFF.

The chain employs TRBV10-3 and TRBJ1-3; no firm D call. Germline assignment: CDR1 ENHRY and CDR2 SYGVKD. Trimming left V 4 bases short and J 7 bases short, with 14 bases between. The length of the CDR3 is 14 residues. The CDR3 nucleotides are TGTGCCATCAGTGTTCCTACTGCGGGGAACACCATATATTTT. Translated: CAISVPTAGNTIYF.

The chain carries TRBV5-1 and TRBJ2-7, with 7 bases aligning to TRBD1. Per the germline V gene, CDR1 is SGHRS and CDR2 is YFSETQ. This CDR3 has 16 residues. J lost 0 bases, V lost 3 bases, and 9 bases had no gene match. CDR3 sequence: CASSSGMTGSSYEQYF. The CDR3 nucleotides are TGCGCCAGCAGCTCGGGCATGACAGGGAGCTCCTACGAGCAGTACTTC.

The chain recombines TRBV19 with TRBJ1-5; no clear D. The CDR3 is 14 residues long. V dropped 6 bases and J dropped 3 bases, with 12 bases sitting between them. Per germline, CDR1 LNHDA and CDR2 SQIVND (reference sequence). CDR3 region: CASSPIALNQPQHF. Written as DNA, the CDR3 is TGTGCCAGTAGCCCGATAGCGCTCAATCAGCCCCAGCATTTT. The whole variable domain, filled in from reference TRBV19 and TRBJ1-5, reads DGGITQSPKYLFRKEGQNVTLSCEQNLNHDAMYWYRQDPGQGLRLIYYSQIVNDFQKGDIAEGYSVSREKKESFPLTVTSAQKNPTAFYLCASSPIALNQPQHFGDGTRLSIL.